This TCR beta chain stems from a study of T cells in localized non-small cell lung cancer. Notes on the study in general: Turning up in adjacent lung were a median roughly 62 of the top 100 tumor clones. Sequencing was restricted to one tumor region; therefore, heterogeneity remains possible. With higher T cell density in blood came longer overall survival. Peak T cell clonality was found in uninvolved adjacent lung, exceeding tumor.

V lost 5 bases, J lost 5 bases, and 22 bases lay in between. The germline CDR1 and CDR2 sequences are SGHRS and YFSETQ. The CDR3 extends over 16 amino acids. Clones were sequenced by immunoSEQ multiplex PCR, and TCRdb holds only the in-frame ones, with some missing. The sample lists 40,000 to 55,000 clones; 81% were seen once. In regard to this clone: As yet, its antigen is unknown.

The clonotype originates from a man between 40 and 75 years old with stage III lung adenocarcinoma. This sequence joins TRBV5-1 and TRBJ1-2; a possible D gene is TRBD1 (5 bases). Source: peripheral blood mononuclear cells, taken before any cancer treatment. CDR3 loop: CASRPNGAPYHYGYTF. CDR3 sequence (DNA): TGCGCCAGCAGGCCCAACGGGGCACCCTACCATTATGGCTACACCTTC.